One and the same sample provided the 28 T cell receptor beta chains below, sequenced in a study of shared clonotypes between healthy human individuals. This table comes from immunoSEQ multiplex PCR, and its TCRdb copy is limited to in-frame clones, with some not included. The table shows 950,000 to 1,100,000 clones, with under 80% occurring only once. Sequenced material: memory CD4+ T cells sorted from blood. Subset here: CD45RA-negative fraction. These receptor sequences come from a man aged 18 to 35 in good health.

For the CDR3, the DNA is TGTGCCAGCAGCCTTCCGCGGGGGGCTCCCCTTTATGGCTACACCTTC. It specifies CASSLPRGAPLYGYTF. V gene TRBV5-6 combines with J gene TRBJ1-2, with D possibly TRBD1 on 6 matching bases. With 4 bases removed from V and 5 bases from J, the gap between germline ends came to 21 bases. This CDR3 has 16 amino acids. Germline CDR1 SGHDT, CDR2 YYEEEE.

A remark on this clone: The conserved phenylalanine or tryptophan is not found at the CDR3 terminus, so this likely reflects a read error. The rearrangement links TRBV5-1 to TRBJ2-7, with D unclear. Germline lookup yields CDR1 SGHRS and CDR2 YFSETQ. CDR3 size: 11 residues. V was clipped by 4 bases and J by 3 bases, with 5 bases between them. The DNA for the CDR3 is TGCGCCAGCAGCGAAAACTACGAGCAGTACATC. Translated: CASSENYEQYI.

The J gene is TRBJ2-1, the V gene TRBV6-7; D gene unclear. TRBV6-7 is placed among ORFs of uncertain function. V was trimmed by 6 bases and J by 10 bases, leaving 22 bases between them. This CDR3 contains 15 residues. As DNA, the CDR3 is TGTGCCAGCAGCCACGGGCCATTCCCCTCATGGGAGCAGTTCTTC. Translating gives CASSHGPFPSWEQFF.

The chain is built from TRBV7-9 and TRBJ2-5, with 14 bases aligning to TRBD2. Per germline, CDR1 SEHNR and CDR2 FQNEAQ (reference sequence). This CDR3 spans 16 amino acids. V trimming: 5 bases; J trimming: 4 bases; junction bases outside the gene matches: 6. The CDR3 DNA reads TGTGCCAGCAGCCTGGGGACTAGCGGGAGAAGAGAGACCCAGTACTTC. Its protein product is CASSLGTSGRRETQYF.

The rearrangement uses TRBV21-1 and TRBJ2-3; the DNA was not used to check the table's D call, TRBD2. TRBV21-1 is a pseudogene. There are 19 residues in the CDR3. CDR3 sequence: CASSKEGGPGLVRTDTQYF. For the CDR3, the DNA is TGTGCCAGCAGCAAAGAAGGAGGACCGGGACTAGTGCGCACAGATACGCAGTATTTT.

The chain couples TRBV11-2 to TRBJ2-7; D might be TRBD2 (6 bases). Germline V lookup: CDR1 SGHAT, CDR2 FQNNGV. The CDR3 runs 14 residues. Deletions cut 1 base from V and 6 bases from J, with 13 bases between. The CDR3 spells CASSLGGLRSEQYF. CDR3 sequence (DNA): TGTGCCAGCAGCTTAGGAGGACTACGCTCCGAGCAGTACTTC.

This chain uses TRBV6-1 with TRBJ2-7; D gene unclear. Germline V CDR1 and CDR2: MNHNS, SASEGT. The V gene lost 2 bases and the J gene lost 3 bases, with 17 bases spanning the gap. The CDR3 covers 16 residues. CDR3 nucleotide sequence: TGTGCCAGCAGTGAAAGGGTTGGCAACCTCCGCTACGAGCAGTACTTC. Amino acid sequence: CASSERVGNLRYEQYF.

This rearrangement joins TRBV5-1 to TRBJ1-3; possibly TRBD1 for D (5 bases). CDR3 length equals 14 residues. Germline V gene sequence: CDR1 SGHRS, CDR2 YFSETQ. Trimming left V 0 bases short and J 8 bases short, with 12 bases between. DNA of the CDR3: TGCGCCAGCAGCTTGGAGGGCAGGGAGGACACCATATATTTT. Translation: CASSLEGREDTIYF.

The rearrangement links TRBV5-1 to TRBJ2-3; 10 bases match TRBD2. J lost 6 bases, V lost 0 bases, and 7 bases had no gene match. CDR1 and CDR2 from the germline V gene are SGHRS and YFSETQ. CDR3 length: 16 amino acids. The DNA of the CDR3 is TGCGCCAGCAGCTTGGGAGCGGGGGGGCCAGGGGATACGCAGTATTTT. Translation gives CASSLGAGGPGDTQYF.

The chain uses TRBV6-1 and TRBJ2-5; 14 nucleotides agree with TRBD2. Germline lookup yields CDR1 MNHNS and CDR2 SASEGT. This CDR3 spans 15 amino acids. V lost 6 bases to trimming and J lost 4 bases; unmatched junction nucleotides: 4. CDR3 nucleotide sequence: TGTGCCAGCAGGACTAGCGGGGGGGCCCGAGAGACCCAGTACTTC. It yields the protein CASRTSGGARETQYF.

This chain joins TRBV11-2 and TRBJ1-5; no definite D call. The germline gives CDR1 SGHAT, CDR2 FQNNGV. CDR3 length equals 13 residues. V shed 2 bases and J shed 6 bases, with 8 bases lying between them. The CDR3 region is CASSLTVFQPQHF. The CDR3 nucleotides read TGTGCCAGCAGCTTAACGGTCTTTCAGCCCCAGCATTTT.

The V call is TRBV19, the J call TRBJ2-1; 7 bases match TRBD2. V lost 5 bases, J lost 3 bases, and 19 bases stayed unmatched. This CDR3 is 19 amino acids long. Germline V CDR1 and CDR2: LNHDA, SQIVND (reference sequence). The CDR3 DNA sequence: TGTGCCAGTAGTCTGTACCGCTTTATGGCGGGAGAGGGCTACAATGAGCAGTTCTTC. The encoded protein is CASSLYRFMAGEGYNEQFF.

There are a few counts of this clone. This rearrangement joins TRBV7-2 to TRBJ2-3; D might be TRBD2 (5 bases). This CDR3 is 14 amino acids long. The germline V and J ends were trimmed by 5 bases and 0 bases, with 9 bases remaining between them. Germline CDR1 is SGHTA and CDR2 is FQGNSA. The CDR3 DNA sequence: TGTGCCAGCAGCCATAGCGAGAGCACAGATACGCAGTATTTT. Translated, it gives CASSHSESTDTQYF.

The chain has TRBV7-9 and TRBJ2-7, with D tentatively TRBD1 or TRBD2 (6 bases each). Trimming pared 5 bases from V and 3 bases from J, leaving 11 bases between. Per the germline V gene, CDR1 is SEHNR and CDR2 is FQNEAQ (reference sequence). This CDR3 contains 13 residues. Here the CDR3 reads CASSPQGGYEQYF. The DNA of the CDR3 is TGTGCCAGCAGCCCACAGGGAGGCTACGAGCAGTACTTC. The full variable domain, in which reference TRBV7-9 and TRBJ2-7 provide the parts outside the CDR3, is DTGVSQNPRHKITKRGQNVTFRCDPISEHNRLYWYRQTLGQGPEFLTYFQNEAQLEKSRLLSDRFSAERPKGSFSTLEIQRTEQGDSAMYLCASSPQGGYEQYFGPGTRLTVT.

The table lists this clone with a count of one. This chain joins TRBV5-6 and TRBJ1-2; D is uncertain. V gave up 3 bases and J gave up 5 bases, with 11 bases separating them. Germline-derived CDR1 and CDR2 are SGHDT and YYEEEE. The CDR3 length is 13 residues. In DNA form, the CDR3 reads TGTGCCAGCAGCTCGGGCCAGGTATATGGCTACACCTTC. This gives the protein CASSSGQVYGYTF.

V gene TRBV14 combines with J gene TRBJ1-1, with a possible D match to TRBD1 (6 bases). CDR1 and CDR2 from the germline V gene are SGHDN and FVKESK. The CDR3 has 13 residues. Trimming stripped 0 bases from V and 4 bases from J, with 6 bases between. The DNA of the CDR3 is TGTGCCAGCAGCCAAGAACAGGGCACTGAAGCTTTCTTT. Translated: CASSQEQGTEAFF.

The J gene is TRBJ1-1, the V gene TRBV19; the match to TRBD1 covers 8 bases. The CDR3 has 16 residues. Trimming at V came to 11 bases and at J to 0 bases, leaving 14 bases not matched to a gene. The V gene's germline CDR1 is LNHDA and CDR2 SQIVND (reference sequence). As DNA, the CDR3 is TGTGCCGCCGGGGCAACAGGGGGTTCCATGAACACTGAAGCTTTCTTT. Its translation: CAAGATGGSMNTEAFF.

This clone came up a few times. The rearrangement joins TRBV5-1 to TRBJ1-1; 7 bases map to TRBD1. CDR3 length: 16 amino acids. With V trimmed by 7 bases and J by 6 bases, 18 bases remained unmatched. In germline, CDR1 is SGHRS, CDR2 YFSETQ. CDR3 loop: CASLTSPNTGASEAFF. The CDR3 nucleotides read TGCGCCAGCCTTACGAGCCCGAATACAGGGGCGTCTGAAGCTTTCTTT. The full variable domain, completed using reference TRBV5-1 and TRBJ1-1, is KAGVTQTPRYLIKTRGQQVTLSCSPISGHRSVSWYQQTPGQGLQFLFEYFSETQRNKGNFPGRFSGRQFSNSRSEMNVSTLELGDSALYLCASLTSPNTGASEAFFGQGTRLTVV.

This clone was recorded a few times. The gene calls are TRBV7-8 and TRBJ2-5; TRBD1 matches at 8 bases. The CDR3 has 14 residues. Germline lookup yields CDR1 SGHVS and CDR2 FQNEAQ. With V trimmed by 5 bases and J by 5 bases, 7 bases remained unmatched. For the CDR3, the DNA is TGTGCCAGCAGCCAAAACAGGGGGTTGGAGACCCAGTACTTC. Protein: CASSQNRGLETQYF.

The V gene is TRBV21-1, the J gene TRBJ2-7. TRBV21-1 is tagged as a pseudogene. The CDR3 runs to 12 residues. This CDR3 is CASRTGFFEQYF. DNA for the CDR3: TGTGCCAGCAGGACCGGTTTTTTCGAGCAGTACTTC.

As regards this clone: Because the CDR3 is missing its conserved closing phenylalanine or tryptophan, this is likely a read error. The DNA is left out, because the CDR3 cannot be placed on it with certainty; the CDR3 is given as TCRdb lists it. This sequence joins TRBV27 and TRBJ2-7; the table's D call TRBD2 went unverified against the DNA. Including both end residues, the CDR3 is 9 amino acids long. Germline-derived CDR1 and CDR2 are MNHEY and SMNVEV (reference sequence). The chain's CDR3 is CASNPEGRD.

This chain joins TRBV5-6 and TRBJ1-4; weak D call: TRBD1 (6 bases). Trimming pared 1 base from V and 8 bases from J, leaving 15 bases between. Germline V gene sequence: CDR1 SGHDT, CDR2 YYEEEE. The CDR3 runs to 15 residues. The CDR3 is CASSLNGGGGEKLFF. The CDR3 DNA reads as TGTGCCAGCAGCTTGAATGGAGGGGGTGGCGAAAAACTGTTTTTT.

Remarks on this clone: Given a much more abundant clone one base away, this may be a read error. This chain connects TRBV5-4 to TRBJ1-2, with a weak D call TRBD1 (6 bases). Germline V lookup: CDR1 SGHNT, CDR2 YYREEE (reference sequence). The V gene lost 4 bases and the J gene lost 2 bases, with 9 bases spanning the gap. The CDR3 loop spans 13 amino acids. CDR3 in amino acids: CASSQTGNYGYTF. The CDR3 DNA is TGTGCCAGCAGCCAGACAGGAAACTATGGCTACACCTTC.

This chain links TRBV30 with TRBJ2-3; 9 bases match TRBD2. Trimming removed 1 base from V and 1 base from J; junction bases left unmatched: 12. Per germline, CDR1 GTSNPN and CDR2 SVGIG (reference sequence). CDR3 size: 18 residues. Here the CDR3 reads CAWSGGSGRRMGTDTQYF. The CDR3 region has the DNA TGTGCCTGGAGTGGGGGTAGCGGGAGAAGGATGGGCACAGATACGCAGTATTTT.

In its sample, this clone was seen a few times. The CDR3, as DNA: TGTGCCAGTAGTTCTCGAGCGGGAGGAGGCGAGCAGTACTTC. Encoded protein: CASSSRAGGGEQYF. The chain links TRBV19 to TRBJ2-7, with 9 bases matching TRBD2. The V gene's germline CDR1 is LNHDA and CDR2 SQIVND (reference sequence). This CDR3 is built from 14 residues. The trim removed 5 bases at V and 6 bases at J, leaving 8 bases unmatched.

V usage is TRBV6-1 and J usage is TRBJ2-3; tentative D call: TRBD2 (5 bases). Trimming took off 3 bases at V and 3 bases at J, with 13 bases between the two ends. This CDR3 has 15 residues. The germline V gene encodes CDR1 MNHNS and CDR2 SASEGT. The CDR3 bases are TGTGCCAGCAGTGATAGGTACCGGGGAACAGATACGCAGTATTTT. Protein: CASSDRYRGTDTQYF.

The chain carries TRBV5-1 and TRBJ2-7, with 7 bases fitting TRBD1. Germline V lookup: CDR1 SGHRS, CDR2 YFSETQ. V shed 0 bases, J shed 3 bases, and the junction held 6 bases outside the gene matches. This CDR3 comprises 15 residues. CDR3: CASSLAGGSLYEQYF. The DNA for the CDR3 is TGCGCCAGCAGCTTGGCAGGGGGTTCCCTCTACGAGCAGTACTTC.

The V call is TRBV4-2, the J call TRBJ1-2, with a tentative D call TRBD1 (6 bases). The V and J ends lost 3 bases and 6 bases respectively, with 20 bases between them. The CDR3 spans 16 residues. Germline V gene data show CDR1 as LGHNA and CDR2 as YNFKEQ. CDR3 residues: CASSHAPGGGFDGYTF. The DNA of the CDR3 is TGTGCCAGCAGCCATGCCCCGGGAGGGGGTTTTGATGGCTACACCTTC.